This note documents a single T cell receptor beta chain sequence. Its target is unknown. What was amplified from RNA transcripts were TCR beta CDR3 regions. With the HTBI primer set, the TCR CDR3 went through a first round of RT-PCR. TCRdb re-called the multiplex PCR reads with MiXCR, one entry per CDR3 protein. In the table there are around 800,000 distinct CDR3 sequences, over 35% of which are singletons. This sample is drawn from a study of T cells in Graves' hyperthyroidism and ophthalmopathy. Background on the study: Blood was drawn when the patient was first diagnosed and still untreated. Overall study results and limits: Researchers report that a 13 V-J model separated ophthalmopathy from stable hyperthyroidism. Among thyroid clonotypes expanded above 0.001, most also appeared in blood.

The germline V gene has CDR1 SGHRS and CDR2 YFSETQ. Deletions cut 0 bases from V and 2 bases from J, with 12 bases between. The CDR3 has 15 amino acids. Thyroid ultrasound, orbital computed tomography, clinical symptoms, and serum thyroxine and TRAb underpinned diagnoses. The specimen was blood. The sequence derives from a man aged 18 to 30 with Graves' hyperthyroidism. The chain links TRBV5-1 to TRBJ2-7; D uncertain. The CDR3: CASSLAAEDTYEQYF. The CDR3 DNA reads as TGCGCCAGCAGCTTGGCGGCGGAAGATACCTACGAGCAGTACTTC.